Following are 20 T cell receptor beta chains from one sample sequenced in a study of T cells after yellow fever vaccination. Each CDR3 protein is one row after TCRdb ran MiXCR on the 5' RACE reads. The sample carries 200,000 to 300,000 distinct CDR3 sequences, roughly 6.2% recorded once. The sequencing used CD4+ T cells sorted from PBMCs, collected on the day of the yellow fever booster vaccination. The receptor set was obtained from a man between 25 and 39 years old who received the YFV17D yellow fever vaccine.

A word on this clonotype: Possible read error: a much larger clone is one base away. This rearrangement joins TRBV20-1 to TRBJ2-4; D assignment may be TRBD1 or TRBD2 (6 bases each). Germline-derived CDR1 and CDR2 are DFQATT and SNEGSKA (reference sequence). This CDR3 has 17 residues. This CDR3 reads CCARGSGASLAKNIQYF. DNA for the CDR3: TGCTGTGCCAGGGGTAGCGGAGCGTCGTTAGCCAAAAACATTCAGTACTTC.

The CDR3 sequence: CATSGRLVVVTQYF. Here the CDR3 DNA reads TGTGCCACCAGCGGTAGACTAGTCGTAGTGACCCAGTACTTC. V gene TRBV15 combines with J gene TRBJ2-5, with D perhaps TRBD2 (6 bases). The ends were cut back, 5 bases at V and 7 bases at J, with 17 bases in the middle. The length of the CDR3 is 14 residues. Germline lookup yields CDR1 LNHNV and CDR2 YYDKDF (reference sequence).

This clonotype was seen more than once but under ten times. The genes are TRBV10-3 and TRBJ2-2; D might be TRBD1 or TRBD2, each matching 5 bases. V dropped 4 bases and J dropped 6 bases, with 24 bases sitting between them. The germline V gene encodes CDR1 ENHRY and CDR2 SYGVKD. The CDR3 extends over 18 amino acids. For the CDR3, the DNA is TGTGCCATCAGTGTCGGCTTTCGGCAGGGCGGGTCTCCCGGGGAGCTGTTTTTT. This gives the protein CAISVGFRQGGSPGELFF.

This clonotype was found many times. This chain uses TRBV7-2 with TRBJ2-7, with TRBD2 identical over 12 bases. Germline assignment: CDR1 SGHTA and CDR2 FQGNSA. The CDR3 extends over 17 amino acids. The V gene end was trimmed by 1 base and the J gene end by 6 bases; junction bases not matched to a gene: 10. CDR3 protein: CASSLGGTLTSGSEQYF. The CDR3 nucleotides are TGTGCCAGCAGCTTAGGGGGGACACTGACTAGCGGGAGCGAGCAGTACTTC. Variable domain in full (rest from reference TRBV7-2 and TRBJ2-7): GAGVSQSPSNKVTEKGKDVELRCDPISGHTALYWYRQSLGQGLEFLIYFQGNSAPDKSGLPSDRFSAERTGGSVSTLTIQRTQQEDSAVYLCASSLGGTLTSGSEQYFGPGTRLTVT.

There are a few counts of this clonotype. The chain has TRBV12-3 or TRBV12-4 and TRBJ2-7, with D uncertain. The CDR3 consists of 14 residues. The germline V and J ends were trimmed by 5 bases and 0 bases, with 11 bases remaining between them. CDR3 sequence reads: CASSLTLSSYEQYF. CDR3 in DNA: TGTGCCAGCAGTCTGACGTTGAGCTCCTACGAGCAGTACTTC.

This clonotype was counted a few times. CDR3 loop: CASRDWGQGSYNEQFF. In DNA form, the CDR3 reads TGTGCCAGCAGGGACTGGGGACAGGGGTCCTACAATGAGCAGTTCTTC. This chain uses TRBV6-2 or TRBV6-3 with TRBJ2-1, with 10 bases aligning to TRBD1. With V trimmed by 6 bases and J by 1 base, 6 bases remained unmatched. Germline V gene lookup returns CDR1 MNHEY and CDR2 SVGEGT. This CDR3 spans 16 amino acids.

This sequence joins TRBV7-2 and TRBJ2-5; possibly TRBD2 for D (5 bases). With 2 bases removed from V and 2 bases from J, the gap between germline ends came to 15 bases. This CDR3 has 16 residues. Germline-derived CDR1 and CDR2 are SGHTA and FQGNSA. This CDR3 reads CASSLLAGIVQETQYF. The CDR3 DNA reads TGTGCCAGCAGCTTATTGGCCGGGATAGTTCAAGAGACCCAGTACTTC.

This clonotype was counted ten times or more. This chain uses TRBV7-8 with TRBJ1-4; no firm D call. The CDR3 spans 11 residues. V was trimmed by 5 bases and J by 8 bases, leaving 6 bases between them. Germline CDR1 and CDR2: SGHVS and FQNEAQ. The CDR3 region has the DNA TGTGCCAGCAGCATGACAGAAAAACTGTTTTTT. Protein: CASSMTEKLFF. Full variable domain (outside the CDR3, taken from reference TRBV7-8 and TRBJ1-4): GAGVSQSPRYKVAKRGQDVALRCDPISGHVSLFWYQQALGQGPEFLTYFQNEAQLDKSGLPSDRFFAERPEGSVSTLKIQRTQQEDSAVYLCASSMTEKLFFGSGTQLSVL.

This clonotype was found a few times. CDR3 DNA: TGCAGCGCGGCGGCGGGCTACGAGCAGTACTTC. It yields the protein CSAAAGYEQYF. The gene calls are TRBV29-1 and TRBJ2-7; D is perhaps TRBD2 (5 bases). V was cut by 7 bases and J by 3 bases, with 10 bases left in between. This CDR3 has 11 amino acids. CDR1 SQVTM and CDR2 ANQGSEA come from the germline V gene.

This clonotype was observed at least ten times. The CDR3 DNA is TGCAGTGCTAGTCGTGCGGCCTACAATGAGCAGTTCTTC. This translates into CSASRAAYNEQFF. The chain uses TRBV20-1 and TRBJ2-1; D remains unclear. In germline, CDR1 is DFQATT, CDR2 SNEGSKA (reference sequence). The CDR3 contains 13 residues. The V and J ends lost 3 bases and 2 bases respectively, with 8 bases between them.

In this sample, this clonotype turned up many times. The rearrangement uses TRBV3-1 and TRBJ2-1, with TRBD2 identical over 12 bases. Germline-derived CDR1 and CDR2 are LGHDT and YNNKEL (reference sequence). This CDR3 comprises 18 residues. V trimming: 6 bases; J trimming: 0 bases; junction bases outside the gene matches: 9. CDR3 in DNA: TGTGCCAGCAGGGGGACTAGCGGGTCCATTAGCTCCTACAATGAGCAGTTCTTC. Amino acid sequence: CASRGTSGSISSYNEQFF.

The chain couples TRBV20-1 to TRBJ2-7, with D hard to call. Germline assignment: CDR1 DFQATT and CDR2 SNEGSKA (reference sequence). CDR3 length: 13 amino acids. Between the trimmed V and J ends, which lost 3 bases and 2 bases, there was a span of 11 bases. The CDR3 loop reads CSARARGTYEQYF. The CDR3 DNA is TGCAGTGCTAGGGCGCGCGGAACCTACGAGCAGTACTTC.

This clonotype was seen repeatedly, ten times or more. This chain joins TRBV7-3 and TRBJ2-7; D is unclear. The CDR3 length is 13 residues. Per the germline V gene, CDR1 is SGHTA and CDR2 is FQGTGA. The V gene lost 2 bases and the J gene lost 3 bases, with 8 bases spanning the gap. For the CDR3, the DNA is TGTGCCAGCAGCTTAGGGTCGAACTACGAGCAGTACTTC. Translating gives CASSLGSNYEQYF.

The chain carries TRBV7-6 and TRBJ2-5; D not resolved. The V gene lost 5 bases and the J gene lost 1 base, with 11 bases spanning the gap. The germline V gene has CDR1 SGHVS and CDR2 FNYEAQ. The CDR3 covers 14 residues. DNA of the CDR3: TGTGCCAGCAGCCCACTTACCCTCCAAGAGACCCAGTACTTC. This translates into CASSPLTLQETQYF.

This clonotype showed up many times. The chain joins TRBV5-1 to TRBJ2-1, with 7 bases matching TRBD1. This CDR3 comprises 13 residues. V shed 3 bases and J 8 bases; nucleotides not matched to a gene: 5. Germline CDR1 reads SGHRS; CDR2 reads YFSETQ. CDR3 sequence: CASSSSGGHEQFF. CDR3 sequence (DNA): TGCGCCAGCAGCTCCTCAGGGGGACATGAGCAGTTCTTC.

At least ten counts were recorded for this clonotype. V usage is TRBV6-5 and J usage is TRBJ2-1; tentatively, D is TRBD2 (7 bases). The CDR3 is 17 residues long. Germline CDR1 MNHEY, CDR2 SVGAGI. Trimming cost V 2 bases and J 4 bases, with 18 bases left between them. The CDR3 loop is CASSYTPGAGQYNEQFF. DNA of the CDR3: TGTGCCAGCAGTTACACCCCAGGAGCGGGACAATACAATGAGCAGTTCTTC.

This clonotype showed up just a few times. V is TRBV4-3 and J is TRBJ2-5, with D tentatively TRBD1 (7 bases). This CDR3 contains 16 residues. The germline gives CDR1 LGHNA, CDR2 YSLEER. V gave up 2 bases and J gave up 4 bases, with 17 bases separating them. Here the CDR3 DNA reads TGCGCCAGCAGCCAAAATTCAGGAGGGGGCCGAGAGACCCAGTACTTC. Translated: CASSQNSGGGRETQYF.

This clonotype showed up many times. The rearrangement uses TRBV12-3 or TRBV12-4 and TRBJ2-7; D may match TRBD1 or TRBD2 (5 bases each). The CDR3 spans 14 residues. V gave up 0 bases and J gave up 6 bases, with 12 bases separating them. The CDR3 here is CASSLARAGSEQYF. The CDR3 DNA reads TGTGCCAGCAGTTTAGCACGCGCAGGGAGCGAGCAGTACTTC.

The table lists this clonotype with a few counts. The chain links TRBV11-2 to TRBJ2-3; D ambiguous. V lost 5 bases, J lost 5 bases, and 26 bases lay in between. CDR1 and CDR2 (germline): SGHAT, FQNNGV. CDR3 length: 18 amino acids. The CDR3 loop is CASSLNQRNILSRDTQYF. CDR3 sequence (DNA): TGTGCCAGCAGCCTGAACCAGCGCAATATCCTTTCTAGAGATACGCAGTATTTT.

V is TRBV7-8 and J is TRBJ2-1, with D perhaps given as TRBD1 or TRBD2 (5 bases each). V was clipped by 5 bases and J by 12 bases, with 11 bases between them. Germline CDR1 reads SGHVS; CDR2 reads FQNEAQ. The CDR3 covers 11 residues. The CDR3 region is CASSRDQRQFF. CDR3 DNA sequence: TGTGCCAGCAGCCGGGACCAGAGGCAGTTCTTC.